This record concerns one TCR beta chain sequence. The data derive from a study of shared clonotypes between healthy human individuals. Profiling relied on immunoSEQ multiplex PCR, and the TCRdb table lists in-frame clones only, not all of them. The table records around 2,000,000 clones, approximately 94% of them present only once. Trimming removed 0 bases from V and 0 bases from J, with 8 bases in between. The CDR3 has 15 residues. Germline-derived CDR1 and CDR2 are ENHRY and SYGVKD. CD8 cells regarded as naive lacked CD45RO, were positively chosen for CCR7, and omitted terminally differentiated effector memory CD45RA+ cells.

This receptor was obtained from a man aged 18-30 years in good health. Some clones in this sample may be carry-over from other donors' samples. The sequenced material came from naive CD8+ T cells from PBMCs. The rearrangement uses TRBV10-3 and TRBJ1-1; D not certain. This CDR3 reads CAISESTRLNTEAFF. The DNA for the CDR3 is TGTGCCATCAGTGAGTCGACTCGCCTGAACACTGAAGCTTTCTTT.